The clone carrying this T cell receptor (beta chain) was recorded a few times. Its matching antigen is unknown. The sample comes from a study of identical twins. V lost 1 base and J 9 bases, leaving 16 bases between the germline ends. CDR1 is LGHDT, CDR2 YNNKEL, per germline (reference sequence). This CDR3 comprises 15 residues. A single record per CDR3 protein comes from TCRdb applying MiXCR to the 5' RACE reads. The repertoire includes around 280,000 distinct CDR3 sequences, around 8.8% of them detected once, and around 2.1% sits in the top ten. General study findings and limits: Where beta out-of-frame sequences were concerned, excess twin sharing was weaker. Modeled out-of-frame TCR alpha sharing in monozygotic twins fell below observed levels.

The sample also formed part of further work on yellow fever vaccine responses in identical twins. Per that paper: Reports say the vaccine T cell response in twins looked partly convergent and partly personalized.

The sample consisted of memory (CD45RO+) T cells sorted from blood. This chain connects TRBV3-1 to TRBJ2-4, with TRBD1 as a possible D gene (5 bases). This TCR derives from a woman between 18 and 30 years old in good health. The CDR3 DNA is TGTGCCAGCAGCCAAGGGCGACAGCGAAGGGGCATTCAGTACTTC. As protein: CASSQGRQRRGIQYF.